A single sample gave rise to the 3 T cell receptor beta chains below, sequenced in a study of T cells in Graves' hyperthyroidism and ophthalmopathy. Amplified TCR beta CDR3 regions derived from RNA transcripts. During a first-round RT-PCR of the TCR CDR3, the HTBI primer set was used. From the multiplex PCR reads, TCRdb called clonotypes with MiXCR, one entry per CDR3 protein. The table shows approximately 560,000 distinct CDR3 sequences, with 35% to 55% occurring only once. The sequencing input was peripheral blood or thyroid tissue (not recorded which). These receptors all stem from a woman aged 18-35 years with Graves' hyperthyroidism.

The J gene is TRBJ1-1, the V gene TRBV10-3; D is ambiguous. The CDR3 runs 13 residues. Trimming shortened V by 3 bases and J by 4 bases, and 9 bases separated the two germline ends. CDR1 and CDR2 from the germline V gene are ENHRY and SYGVKD. The chain's CDR3 is CAISDDGGTEAFF. In DNA, the CDR3 is TGTGCCATCAGTGATGACGGAGGCACTGAAGCTTTCTTT.

About this clonotype itself: The junction and the germline gene differ at one end; a read error may be behind it. The chain uses TRBV2 and TRBJ2-5; TRBD1 is a possible D gene (6 bases). This CDR3 comprises 14 residues. Germline-derived CDR1 and CDR2 are SNHLY and FYNNEI. The CDR3: CGSSYARGQETQYF. The CDR3 DNA follows: TGTGGCAGCAGTTATGCCAGGGGCCAAGAGACCCAGTACTTC. The whole variable domain, filled in from reference TRBV2 and TRBJ2-5, reads EPEVTQTPSHQVTQMGQEVILRCVPISNHLYFYWYRQILGQKVEFLVSFYNNEISEKSEIFDDQFSVERPDGSNFTLKIRSTKLEDSAMYFCGSSYARGQETQYFGPGTRLLVL.

This chain joins TRBV10-3 and TRBJ1-1; 9 bases are a match to TRBD1. CDR3 length: 15 amino acids. V was clipped by 0 bases and J by 2 bases; unmatched bases: 1. Germline values: CDR1 ENHRY, CDR2 SYGVKD. This chain's CDR3 is CAISESTGGNTEAFF. The CDR3 nucleotides read TGTGCCATCAGTGAGTCTACAGGGGGCAACACTGAAGCTTTCTTT.